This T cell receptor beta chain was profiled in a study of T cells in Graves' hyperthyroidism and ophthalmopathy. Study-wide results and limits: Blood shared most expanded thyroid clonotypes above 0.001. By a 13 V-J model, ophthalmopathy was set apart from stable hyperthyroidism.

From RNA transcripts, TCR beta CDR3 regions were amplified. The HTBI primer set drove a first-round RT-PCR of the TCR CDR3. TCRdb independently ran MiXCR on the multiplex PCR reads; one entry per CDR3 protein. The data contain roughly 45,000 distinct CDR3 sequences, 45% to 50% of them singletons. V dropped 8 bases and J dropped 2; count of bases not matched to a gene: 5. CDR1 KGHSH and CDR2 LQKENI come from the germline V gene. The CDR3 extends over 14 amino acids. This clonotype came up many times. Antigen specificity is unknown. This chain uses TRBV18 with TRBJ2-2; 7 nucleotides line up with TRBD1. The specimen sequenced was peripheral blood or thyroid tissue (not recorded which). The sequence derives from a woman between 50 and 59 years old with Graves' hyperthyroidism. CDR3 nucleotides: TGTGCCAGCACACAGGGGTTAAACACCGGGGAGCTGTTTTTT. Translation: CASTQGLNTGELFF.